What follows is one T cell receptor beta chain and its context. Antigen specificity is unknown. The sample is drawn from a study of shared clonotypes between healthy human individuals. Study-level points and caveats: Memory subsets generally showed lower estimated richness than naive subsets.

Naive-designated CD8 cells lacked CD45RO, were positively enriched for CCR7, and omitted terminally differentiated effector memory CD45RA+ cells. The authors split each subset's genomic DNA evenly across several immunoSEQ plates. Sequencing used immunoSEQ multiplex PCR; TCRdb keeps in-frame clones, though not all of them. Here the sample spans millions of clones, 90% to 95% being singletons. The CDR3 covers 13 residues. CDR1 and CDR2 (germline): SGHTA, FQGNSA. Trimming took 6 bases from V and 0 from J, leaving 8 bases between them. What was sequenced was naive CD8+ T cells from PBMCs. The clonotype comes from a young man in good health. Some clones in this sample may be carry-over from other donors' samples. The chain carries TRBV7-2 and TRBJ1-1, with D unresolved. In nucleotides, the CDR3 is TGTGCCAGCAGGCCAGCTTTGAACACTGAAGCTTTCTTT. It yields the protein CASRPALNTEAFF.